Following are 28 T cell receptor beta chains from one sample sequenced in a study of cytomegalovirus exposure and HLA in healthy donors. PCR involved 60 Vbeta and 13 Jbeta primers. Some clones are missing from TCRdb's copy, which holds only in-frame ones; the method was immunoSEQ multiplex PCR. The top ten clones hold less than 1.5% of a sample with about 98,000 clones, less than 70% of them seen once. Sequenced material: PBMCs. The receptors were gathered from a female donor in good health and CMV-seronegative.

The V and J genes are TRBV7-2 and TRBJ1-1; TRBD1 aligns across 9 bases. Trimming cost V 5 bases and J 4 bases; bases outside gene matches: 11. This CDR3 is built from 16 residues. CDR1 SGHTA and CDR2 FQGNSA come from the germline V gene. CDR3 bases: TGTGCCAGCAGCCCCCCCCGGGACAGGGTCCTCACTGAAGCTTTCTTT. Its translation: CASSPPRDRVLTEAFF.

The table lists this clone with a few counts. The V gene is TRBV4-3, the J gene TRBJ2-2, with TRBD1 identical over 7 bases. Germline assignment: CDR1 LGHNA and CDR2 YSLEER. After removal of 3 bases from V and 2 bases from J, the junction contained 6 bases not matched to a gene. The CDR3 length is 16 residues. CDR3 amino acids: CASSQGQLLNTGELFF. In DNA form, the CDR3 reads TGCGCCAGCAGCCAGGGACAGCTACTAAACACCGGGGAGCTGTTTTTT.

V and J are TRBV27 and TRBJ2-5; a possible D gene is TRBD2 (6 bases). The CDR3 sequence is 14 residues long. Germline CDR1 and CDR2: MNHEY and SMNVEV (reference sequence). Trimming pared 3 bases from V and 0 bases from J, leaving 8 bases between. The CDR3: CASSLRGNQETQYF. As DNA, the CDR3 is TGTGCCAGCAGTTTGCGGGGAAACCAAGAGACCCAGTACTTC.

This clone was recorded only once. CDR3 residues: CASSRADPDADTQYF. The CDR3 DNA follows: TGTGCCAGCAGCCGAGCGGACCCCGACGCGGATACGCAGTATTTT. The chain links TRBV4-2 to TRBJ2-3, with a weak D call TRBD2 (5 bases). V lost 4 bases, J lost 6 bases, and 17 bases lay in between. The CDR3 covers 15 residues. The germline V gene has CDR1 LGHNA and CDR2 YNFKEQ.

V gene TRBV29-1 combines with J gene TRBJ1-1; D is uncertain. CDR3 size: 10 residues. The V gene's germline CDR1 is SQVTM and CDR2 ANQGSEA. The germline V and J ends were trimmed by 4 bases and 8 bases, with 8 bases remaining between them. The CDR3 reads CSVVMGEAFF. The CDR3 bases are TGCAGCGTTGTGATGGGCGAAGCTTTCTTT.

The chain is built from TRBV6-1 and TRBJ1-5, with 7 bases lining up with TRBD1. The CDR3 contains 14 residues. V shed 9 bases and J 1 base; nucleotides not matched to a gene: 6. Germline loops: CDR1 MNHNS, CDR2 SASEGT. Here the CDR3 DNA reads TGTGCCAGTCGTCAGGGGGTGAGCAATCAGCCCCAGCATTTT. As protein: CASRQGVSNQPQHF.

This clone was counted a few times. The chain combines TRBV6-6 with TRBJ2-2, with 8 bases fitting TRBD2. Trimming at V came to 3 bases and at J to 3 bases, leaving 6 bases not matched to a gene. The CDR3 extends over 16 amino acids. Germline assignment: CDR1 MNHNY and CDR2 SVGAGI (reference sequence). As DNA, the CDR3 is TGTGCCAGCAGTTATGGGGGACTAGTGGACACCGGGGAGCTGTTTTTT. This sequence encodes CASSYGGLVDTGELFF.

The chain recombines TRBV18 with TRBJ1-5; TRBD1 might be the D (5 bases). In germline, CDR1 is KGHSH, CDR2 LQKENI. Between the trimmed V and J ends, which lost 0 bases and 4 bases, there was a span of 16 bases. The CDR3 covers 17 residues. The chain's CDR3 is CASSPPSAGPGNQPQHF. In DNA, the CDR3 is TGTGCCAGCTCACCACCCTCGGCAGGGCCGGGTAATCAGCCCCAGCATTTT.

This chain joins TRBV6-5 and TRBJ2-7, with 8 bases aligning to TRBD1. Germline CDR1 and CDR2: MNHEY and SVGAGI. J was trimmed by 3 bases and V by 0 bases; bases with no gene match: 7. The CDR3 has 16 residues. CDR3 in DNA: TGTGCCAGCAGTTACTCGGGGACAGGATCCAACTACGAGCAGTACTTC. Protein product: CASSYSGTGSNYEQYF.

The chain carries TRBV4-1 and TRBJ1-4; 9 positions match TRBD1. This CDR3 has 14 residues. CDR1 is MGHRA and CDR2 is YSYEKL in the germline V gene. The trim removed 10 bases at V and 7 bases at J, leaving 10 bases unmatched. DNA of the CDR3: TGCGCCACTACGCCGGGACAGGGAAGTGAAAAACTGTTTTTT. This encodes CATTPGQGSEKLFF.

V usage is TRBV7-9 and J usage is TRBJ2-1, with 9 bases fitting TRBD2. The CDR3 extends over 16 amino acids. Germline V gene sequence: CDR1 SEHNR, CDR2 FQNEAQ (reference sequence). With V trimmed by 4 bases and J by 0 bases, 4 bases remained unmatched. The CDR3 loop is CASSSRGGASYNEQFF. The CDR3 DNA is TGTGCCAGCAGCTCACGCGGGGGGGCCTCCTACAATGAGCAGTTCTTC.

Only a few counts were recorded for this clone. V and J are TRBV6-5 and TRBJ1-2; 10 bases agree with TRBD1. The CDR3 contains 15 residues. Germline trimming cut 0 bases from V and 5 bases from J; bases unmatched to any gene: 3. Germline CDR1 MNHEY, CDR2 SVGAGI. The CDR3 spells CASSYSGQGSYGYTF. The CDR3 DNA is TGTGCCAGCAGTTACTCGGGACAGGGGAGTTATGGCTACACCTTC.

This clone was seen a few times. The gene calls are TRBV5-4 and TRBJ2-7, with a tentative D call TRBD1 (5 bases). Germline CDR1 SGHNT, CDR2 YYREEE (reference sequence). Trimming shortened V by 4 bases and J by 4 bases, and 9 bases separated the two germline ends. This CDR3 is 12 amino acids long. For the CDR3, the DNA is TGTGCCAGCAGCGTCGACAGTTACGAGCAGTACTTC. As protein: CASSVDSYEQYF.

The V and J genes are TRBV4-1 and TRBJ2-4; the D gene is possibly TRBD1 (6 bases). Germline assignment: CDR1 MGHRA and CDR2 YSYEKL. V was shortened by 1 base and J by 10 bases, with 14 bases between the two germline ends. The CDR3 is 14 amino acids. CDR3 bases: TGCGCCAGCAGCCAAGTGGGGGCAGGGCTTATTCAGTACTTC. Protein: CASSQVGAGLIQYF.

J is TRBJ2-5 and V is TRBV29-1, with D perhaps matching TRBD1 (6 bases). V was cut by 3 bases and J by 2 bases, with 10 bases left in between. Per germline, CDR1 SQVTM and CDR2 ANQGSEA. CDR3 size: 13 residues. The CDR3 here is CSVEGGTQETQYF. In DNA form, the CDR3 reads TGCAGCGTTGAGGGTGGGACACAAGAGACCCAGTACTTC.

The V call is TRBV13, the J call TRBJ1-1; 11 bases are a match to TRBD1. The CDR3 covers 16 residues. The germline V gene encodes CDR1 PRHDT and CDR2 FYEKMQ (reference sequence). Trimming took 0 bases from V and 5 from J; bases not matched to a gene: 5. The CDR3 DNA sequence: TGTGCCAGCAGCTTAGGGGTCGGGACAGGGGGGACTGAAGCTTTCTTT. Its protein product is CASSLGVGTGGTEAFF. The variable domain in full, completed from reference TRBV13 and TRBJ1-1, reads AAGVIQSPRHLIKEKRETATLKCYPIPRHDTVYWYQQGPGQDPQFLISFYEKMQSDKGSIPDRFSAQQFSDYHSELNMSSLELGDSALYFCASSLGVGTGGTEAFFGQGTRLTVV.

CDR3 in amino acids: CASSQTPGTGYEQYF. The CDR3 nucleotides are TGCGCCAGCAGCCAGACTCCCGGGACAGGCTACGAGCAGTACTTC. The chain combines TRBV4-1 with TRBJ2-5; 8 nucleotides agree with TRBD1. Near its end, the DNA agrees better with TRBJ2-7, so the J call may be wrong. Looked up from germline, CDR1 is MGHRA and CDR2 is YSYEKL. This CDR3 contains 15 residues.

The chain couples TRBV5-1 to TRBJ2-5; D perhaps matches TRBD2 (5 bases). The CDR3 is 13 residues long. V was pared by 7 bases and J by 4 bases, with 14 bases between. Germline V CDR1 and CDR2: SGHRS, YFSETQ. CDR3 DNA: TGCGCCAGCCGGACCTCGGCGGGAGAGACCCAGTACTTC. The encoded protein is CASRTSAGETQYF.

As DNA, the CDR3 is TGTGCCAGCAGCCCGACAGCTCTGAGGACAGATACGCAGTATTTT. It translates to CASSPTALRTDTQYF. The chain employs TRBV7-2 and TRBJ2-3, with D perhaps TRBD1 (5 bases). CDR3 size: 15 residues. Germline V lookup: CDR1 SGHTA, CDR2 FQGNSA. V was cut by 5 bases and J by 3 bases, with 15 bases left in between.

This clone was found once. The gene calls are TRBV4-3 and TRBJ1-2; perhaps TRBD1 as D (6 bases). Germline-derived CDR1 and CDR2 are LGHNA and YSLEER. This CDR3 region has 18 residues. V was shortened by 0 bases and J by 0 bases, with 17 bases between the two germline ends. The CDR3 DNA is TGCGCCAGCAGCCAAGATACTGGGCCAGGGGCCTCTAACTATGGCTACACCTTC. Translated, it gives CASSQDTGPGASNYGYTF.

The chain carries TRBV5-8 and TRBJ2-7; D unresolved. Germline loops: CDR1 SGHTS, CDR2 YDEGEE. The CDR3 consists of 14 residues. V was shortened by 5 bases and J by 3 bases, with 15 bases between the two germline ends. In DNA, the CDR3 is TGTGCCAGCAGTCCAAAACATAATTTCTACGAGCAGTACTTC. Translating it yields CASSPKHNFYEQYF.

The CDR3 region is CASSPTGGTGYNEQFF. The CDR3 coding sequence is TGTGCCAGCAGCCCCACAGGGGGCACAGGTTACAATGAGCAGTTCTTC. This chain connects TRBV27 to TRBJ2-1; 9 nucleotides match TRBD1. The CDR3 runs 16 residues. Trimming cost V 6 bases and J 4 bases; bases outside gene matches: 10. Germline values: CDR1 MNHEY, CDR2 SMNVEV (reference sequence).

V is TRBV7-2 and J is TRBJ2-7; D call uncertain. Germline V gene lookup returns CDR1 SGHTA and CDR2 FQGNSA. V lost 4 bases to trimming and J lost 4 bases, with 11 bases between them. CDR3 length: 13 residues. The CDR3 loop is CASSWLVAYEQYF. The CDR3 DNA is TGTGCCAGCAGCTGGCTAGTCGCGTACGAGCAGTACTTC. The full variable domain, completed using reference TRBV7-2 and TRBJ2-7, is GAGVSQSPSNKVTEKGKDVELRCDPISGHTALYWYRQSLGQGLEFLIYFQGNSAPDKSGLPSDRFSAERTGGSVSTLTIQRTQQEDSAVYLCASSWLVAYEQYFGPGTRLTVT.

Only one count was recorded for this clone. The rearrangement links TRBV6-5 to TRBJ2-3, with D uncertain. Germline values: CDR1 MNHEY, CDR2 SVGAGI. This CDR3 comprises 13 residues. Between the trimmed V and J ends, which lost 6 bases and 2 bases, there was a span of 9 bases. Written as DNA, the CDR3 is TGTGCCAGCAGCACAAAATTCACAGATACGCAGTATTTT. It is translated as CASSTKFTDTQYF.

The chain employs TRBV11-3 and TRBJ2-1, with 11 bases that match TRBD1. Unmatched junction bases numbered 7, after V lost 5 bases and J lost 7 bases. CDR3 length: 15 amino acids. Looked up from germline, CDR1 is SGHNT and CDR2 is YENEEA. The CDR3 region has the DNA TGTGCCAGCAGCCCTAGGGACAGGGGGGGAAATGAGCAGTTCTTC. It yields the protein CASSPRDRGGNEQFF. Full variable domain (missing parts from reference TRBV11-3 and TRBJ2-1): EAGVVQSPRYKIIEKKQPVAFWCNPISGHNTLYWYLQNLGQGPELLIRYENEEAVDDSQLPKDRFSAERLKGVDSTLKIQPAELGDSAVYLCASSPRDRGGNEQFFGPGTRLTVL.

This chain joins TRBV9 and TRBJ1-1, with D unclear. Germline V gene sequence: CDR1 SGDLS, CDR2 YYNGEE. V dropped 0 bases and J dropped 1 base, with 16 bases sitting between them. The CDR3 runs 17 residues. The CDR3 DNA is TGTGCCAGCAGCGTAGATCTTACCTTGGGAGGGAACACTGAAGCTTTCTTT. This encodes CASSVDLTLGGNTEAFF.

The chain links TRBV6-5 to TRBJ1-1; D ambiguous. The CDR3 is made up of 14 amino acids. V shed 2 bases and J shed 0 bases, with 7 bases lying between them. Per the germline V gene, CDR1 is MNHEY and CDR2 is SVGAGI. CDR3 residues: CASSYDGLNTEAFF. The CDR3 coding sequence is TGTGCCAGCAGTTACGACGGGTTGAACACTGAAGCTTTCTTT.

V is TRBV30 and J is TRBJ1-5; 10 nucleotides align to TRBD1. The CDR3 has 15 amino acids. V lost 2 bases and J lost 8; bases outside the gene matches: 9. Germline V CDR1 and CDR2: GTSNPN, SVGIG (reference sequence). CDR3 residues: CAWSHGQGGKEPQHF. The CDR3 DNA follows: TGTGCCTGGAGTCACGGACAGGGGGGAAAGGAGCCCCAGCATTTT.